This T cell receptor (beta chain) was documented in a study of cytomegalovirus exposure and HLA in healthy donors. PCR was performed using 60 Vbeta and 13 Jbeta primers. Only in-frame clones appear in the TCRdb table, and some are missing; sequencing was by immunoSEQ multiplex PCR. The sample has 110,000 or so clones; about 64% are singletons. The germline CDR1 and CDR2 sequences are SEHNR and FQNEAQ (reference sequence). Unmatched junction bases numbered 9, after V lost 5 bases and J lost 2 bases. The CDR3 loop spans 15 amino acids. The source material was PBMCs. The genes are TRBV7-9 and TRBJ2-7; 7 nucleotides align to TRBD1. The source of this sequence is a man younger than 35 in good health and CMV-seropositive. CDR3 bases: TGTGCCAGCAGCAGATCCGGGACAGCGACCTACGAGCAGTACTTC. It yields the protein CASSRSGTATYEQYF. Full variable domain (rest looked up from reference TRBV7-9 and TRBJ2-7): DTGVSQNPRHKITKRGQNVTFRCDPISEHNRLYWYRQTLGQGPEFLTYFQNEAQLEKSRLLSDRFSAERPKGSFSTLEIQRTEQGDSAMYLCASSRSGTATYEQYFGPGTRLTVT.